Here is one T cell receptor beta chain with its context. The target antigen is unknown. In the naive CD8 group, cells lacked CD45RO and were positively selected for CCR7, so terminally differentiated effector memory CD45RA+ cells were left out. This specimen comes from a study of shared clonotypes between healthy human individuals. The assay used deep level. TCRdb's table, derived via immunoSEQ multiplex PCR, lists solely in-frame clones and lacks some. There are 1.5 million to 2.5 million clones in the sample; about 95% occur only once, and approximately 1% lies in the top ten. The ends lost 0 bases at V and 8 bases at J; junction bases unmatched: 7. Looked up from germline, CDR1 is SGHTS and CDR2 is YDEGEE. The CDR3 length is 15 residues. Findings and limits, study-wide: Tissue TCR repertoires likely differ from these blood-only repertoires.

The genes are TRBV5-8 and TRBJ2-7; 11 bases match TRBD2. The TCR originated in a man aged 18 to 30 in good health. Sequencing was carried out using naive CD8+ T cells sorted from blood. As DNA, the CDR3 is TGTGCCAGCAGCTTGGTAGCGGGAGGGCCTCAGAAGCAGTACTTC. This encodes CASSLVAGGPQKQYF.